The rows below give T cell receptor beta chains drawn from one sample of a study of blood T cell repertoires in COVID-19. Data came from immunoSEQ multiplex PCR; TCRdb stores just in-frame clones and leaves some out. The sample includes fewer than 400,000 clones, about 90% of them seen just once. The sequenced sample was PBMCs or T cells enriched from blood (not recorded which). These receptor sequences come from a woman aged 25 to 39 who had recovered from COVID-19. Each CDR3 is given with its conserved first and last residue. A D gene is named only where the DNA matches it firmly. Size tells how often a clone was seen (once, few, many) or the class of an expanded clone, and some rows leave it out.

size	J	V	D	DNA	CDR3
-	TRBJ2-5	TRBV11-2	-	TGTGCCAGCAGCTTAGATCACCAGGCCGAGACCCAGTACTTC	CASSLDHQAETQYF
-	TRBJ1-2	TRBV7-3	TRBD1	TGTGCCAGCAGCATGACAGGGGTCGGCTACACCTTC	CASSMTGVGYTF
few	TRBJ1-1	TRBV6-5	TRBD1	TGTGCCAGCAGTTATCTCGGACAGGCTCGGGGTACTGAAGCTTTCTTT	CASSYLGQARGTEAFF
-	TRBJ2-7	TRBV11-2	-	TGTGCCAGCAGCTTAGGACAGGCCCACGAGCAGTACTTC	CASSLGQAHEQYF
-	TRBJ2-2	TRBV18	TRBD2	TGTGCCAGCTCACCTGTATTTAGCGGGAGCGGCGGGGAGCTGTTTTTT	CASSPVFSGSGGELFF
-	TRBJ1-4	TRBV4-2	-	TGTGCCAGCAAAAACCGCCCGGGGGAGGATGAAAAACTGTTTTTT	CASKNRPGEDEKLFF
-	TRBJ1-5	TRBV12-3/TRBV12-4	-	TGTGCCAGCGGGCCGCTCCTCGGTCAGCCCCAGCATTTT	CASGPLLGQPQHF
-	TRBJ1-1	TRBV7-3	-	TGTGCCAGCAGTCCCAGCGGAGACACTGAAGCTTTCTTT	CASSPSGDTEAFF
once	TRBJ1-1	TRBV9	-	TGTGCCAGCAGCGTAGAGACGGAGACTGAAGCTTTCTTT	CASSVETETEAFF
few	TRBJ1-5	TRBV25-1	TRBD1	TGTGCCAGCAGCCCTCACCGACAGGGGTCCAATCAGCCCCAGCATTTT	CASSPHRQGSNQPQHF
-	TRBJ1-1	TRBV4-3	-	TGCGCCAGCAGCCAGCAACTAGGCGGGGGGAACACTGAAGCTTTCTTT	CASSQQLGGGNTEAFF
-	TRBJ1-6	TRBV11-2	-	TGTGCCAGCAGCCCAAGATGGGGGCAGCAAGATAATTCACCCCTCCACTTT	CASSPRWGQQDNSPLHF
-	TRBJ1-2	TRBV7-9	-	TGTGCCAGCAGCCCAGACTTTGGCTACACCTTC	CASSPDFGYTF
once	TRBJ2-1	TRBV5-1	-	TGCGCCAGCAGCTTGGCCGGGGCGGGGGCGACGAACAATGAGCAGTTCTTC	CASSLAGAGATNNEQFF
-	TRBJ2-1	TRBV27	-	TGTGCCAGCAGTTTTGGTCGGAGCGACTCCTACAATGAGCAGTTCTTC	CASSFGRSDSYNEQFF
-	TRBJ1-1	TRBV18	TRBD1	TGTGCCAGCTCACCACCGACAGGGGTGAACACTGAAGCTTTCTTT	CASSPPTGVNTEAFF
-	TRBJ1-5	TRBV2	-	TGTGCCAGCAGTGAAGCGGGCGTTGACCAGCCCCAGCATTTT	CASSEAGVDQPQHF
few	TRBJ2-3	TRBV10-1	TRBD2	TGCGCCAGCAGTGACCCCTCTCCCGGGACTAGCGGGAGTTCTACGCAGTATTTT	CASSDPSPGTSGSSTQYF
-	TRBJ1-5	TRBV12-3/TRBV12-4	-	TGTGCCAGCAGTTTTCAGGGAGGTCAGCCCCAGCATTTT	CASSFQGGQPQHF
-	TRBJ1-4	TRBV7-2	-	TGTGCCAGCAGCTCCCTGACAATTAGGCGAGATGAAAAACTGTTTTTT	CASSSLTIRRDEKLFF
-	TRBJ1-2	TRBV9	-	TGTGCCAGCAGCGCGGGCCGGGGGAATAACTATGGCTACACCTTC	CASSAGRGNNYGYTF
once	TRBJ1-6	TRBV19	-	TGTGCCACTAGTACGGAGGGGTCACCCCTCCACTTT	CATSTEGSPLHF
-	TRBJ1-2	TRBV5-5	-	TGTGCCAGCAGCTTGGAGGGGAACTATGGCTACACCTTC	CASSLEGNYGYTF